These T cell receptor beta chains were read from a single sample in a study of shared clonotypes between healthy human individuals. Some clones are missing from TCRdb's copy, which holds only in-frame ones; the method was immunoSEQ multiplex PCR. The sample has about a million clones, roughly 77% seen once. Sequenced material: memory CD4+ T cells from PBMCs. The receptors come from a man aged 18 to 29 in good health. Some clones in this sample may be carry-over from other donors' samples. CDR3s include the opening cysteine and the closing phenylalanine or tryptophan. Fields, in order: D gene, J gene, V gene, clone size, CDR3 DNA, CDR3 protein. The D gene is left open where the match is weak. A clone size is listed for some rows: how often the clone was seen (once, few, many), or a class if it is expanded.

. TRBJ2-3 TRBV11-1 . TGTGCCAGCACCTTCGAGGGGGATACGCAGTATTTT CASTFEGDTQYF
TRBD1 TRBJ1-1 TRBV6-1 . TGTGCCAGCAGTCGACAGGGGATGAACACTGAAGCTTTCTTT CASSRQGMNTEAFF
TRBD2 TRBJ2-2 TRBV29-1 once TGCAGCGCCTCGGGACTAGCGGGGAACACCGGGGAGCTGTTTTTT CSASGLAGNTGELFF
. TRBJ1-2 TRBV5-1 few TGCGCCAGCAGCTTGGCGGTGCAGCCTAACTATGGCTACACCTTC CASSLAVQPNYGYTF
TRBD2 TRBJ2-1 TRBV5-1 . TGCGCCAGCAGCGTAACTAGCGGGTCCTACAATGAGCAGTTCTTC CASSVTSGSYNEQFF
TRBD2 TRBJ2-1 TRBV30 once TGTGCCGGCCGGCTAGCGGGAGCTGGCAATGAGCAGTTCTTC CAGRLAGAGNEQFF
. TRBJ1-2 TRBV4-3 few TGCGCCAGCAGCCAAGATGGGGATCGAGGTGGCTACACCTTC CASSQDGDRGGYTF
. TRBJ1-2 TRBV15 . TGTGCCACCAGCCTCGATCAGGGGCGGGGGTATGGCTACACCTTC CATSLDQGRGYGYTF
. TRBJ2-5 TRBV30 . TGTGCCTGGAGTCAGCGCATCAACCTTGAAGAGACCCAGTACTTC CAWSQRINLEETQYF
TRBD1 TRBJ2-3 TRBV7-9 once TGTGCCAGCAGCTTAGGACAGGGCAACACAGATACGCAGTATTTT CASSLGQGNTDTQYF
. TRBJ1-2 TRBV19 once TGTGCCAGTGGGTTATCGAGTGACTATGGCTACACCTTC CASGLSSDYGYTF
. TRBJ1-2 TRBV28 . TGTGCCAGCAGTTCACACACCGGGGGCTATGGCTACACCTTC CASSSHTGGYGYTF
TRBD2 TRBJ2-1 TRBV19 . TGTGCCAGTAGTCCGGGACTAGCGGGAGGTGGTTCCTACAATGAACAGTTCTTC CASSPGLAGGGSYNEQFF
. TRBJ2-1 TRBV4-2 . TGTGCCAGCAGCCAAGGAGGGGCCTTTTCTTACAATGAGCAGTTCTTC CASSQGGAFSYNEQFF
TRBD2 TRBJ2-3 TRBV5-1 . TGCGCCAGCAGCTATCTAGCGGGAGGGAGCACAGATACGCAGTATTTT CASSYLAGGSTDTQYF
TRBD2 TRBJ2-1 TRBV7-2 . TGTGCCAGCAGCTTAGAAGGTCCTAGCGGGAATGAGCAGTTCTTC CASSLEGPSGNEQFF